This TCR beta chain was found in a study of blood T cells in healthy people across ages. Primers used in a second PCR of about 6 to 11 cycles were a sample-barcoded 5' primer and a J-beta primer mix. A template-switch adaptor that had 12 random nucleotides put a tag on each cDNA molecule. TCRdb recomputed calls from the 5' RACE reads with MiXCR, one row per CDR3 protein. The sample includes some 1,500,000 distinct CDR3 sequences, 42% of them seen just once. Germline lookup yields CDR1 SGHTA and CDR2 FQGNSA. The V gene lost 1 base and the J gene lost 4 bases, with 11 bases spanning the gap. The CDR3 contains 15 residues.

The source material was blood. The sequence came from a woman aged 18-35 years in good health. This sequence joins TRBV7-2 and TRBJ1-5; no reliable D call. The CDR3 region has the DNA TGTGCCAGCAGCTTAGTTGAGATAGGGAATCAGCCCCAGCATTTT. It codes for CASSLVEIGNQPQHF.